One sample yielded the 3 T cell receptor beta chains listed below, sequenced in a study of shared clonotypes between healthy human individuals. The protocol was immunoSEQ multiplex PCR, while the TCRdb copy is restricted to in-frame clones and leaves out a portion. The profile shows fewer than 650,000 clones, over 60% of them singletons. The sample was PBMCs. These receptors originate from a woman aged 40 to 50 in good health. Some clones in this sample may be carry-over from other donors' samples.

The chain has TRBV5-4 and TRBJ2-3; no clear D gene. Germline V CDR1 and CDR2: SGHNT, YYREEE (reference sequence). There are 13 residues in the CDR3. V gave up 0 bases and J gave up 9 bases, with 11 bases separating them. CDR3 sequence (DNA): TGTGCCAGCAGCTTGGAGTTGGCAGCCACGCAGTATTTT. Amino acid sequence: CASSLELAATQYF.

The gene calls are TRBV29-1 and TRBJ1-1; no definite D call. The CDR3 is 11 residues long. Germline V gene data show CDR1 as SQVTM and CDR2 as ANQGSEA. The V end lost 5 bases, the J end lost 1 base, and 5 bases lay between the germline ends. This CDR3 is CSVTENTEAFF. As DNA, the CDR3 is TGCAGCGTTACCGAGAACACTGAAGCTTTCTTT.

V and J are TRBV5-6 and TRBJ2-3; 9 bases line up with TRBD2. Germline V gene data show CDR1 as SGHDT and CDR2 as YYEEEE. Trimming cost V 5 bases and J 4 bases; bases outside gene matches: 5. The CDR3 covers 14 residues. This chain's CDR3 is CASRNSGSADTQYF. In DNA, the CDR3 is TGTGCCAGCAGAAATAGCGGGAGTGCAGATACGCAGTATTTT.